This is a list of T cell receptor beta chains from one sample in a study of T-cell memory formation after mild COVID-19. TCRdb called the 5' RACE reads again in MiXCR, with one record for every CDR3 protein. The data show approximately 60,000 distinct CDR3 sequences, about 10% seen once. The material sequenced was PBMCs or a T cell subset sorted from them (not recorded which). Source of these receptors: a man between 18 and 29 years old who had mild COVID-19 (a few samples of this study predate the infection). Cell type and time point are not known. Both conserved end residues are part of each CDR3. D genes are given only for firm matches. The size of a clone is reported for some rows only, either as once, few or many, or as a class for expanded clones.

V	D	size	J	DNA	CDR3
TRBV4-2	TRBD2	few	TRBJ2-2	TGTGCCAGCAGCGTACTAGCGGGGGGGCCCACCGGGGAGCTGTTTTTT	CASSVLAGGPTGELFF
TRBV20-1	.	.	TRBJ2-3	TGCAGTGCTAGAGTCGGCAGGGGACGTCAGTATTTT	CSARVGRGRQYF
TRBV4-1	.	few	TRBJ2-2	TGCGCCAGCAGCCAATTGGGGGGAAACACCGGGGAGCTGTTTTTT	CASSQLGGNTGELFF
TRBV28	.	.	TRBJ2-1	TGTGCCAGCAGTTTGGGGGCAGTTGCGGGGACCGCGTTCTTC	CASSLGAVAGTAFF
TRBV9	TRBD2	few	TRBJ2-5	TGTGCCAGCAGCGCGACTAGCGGCGTGCAAGAGACCCAGTACTTC	CASSATSGVQETQYF
TRBV27	TRBD2	.	TRBJ2-3	TGTGCCAGCAGTTCCGGACTAGCGGGGGGCTGGGGGATGGATACGCAGTATTTT	CASSSGLAGGWGMDTQYF
TRBV18	.	few	TRBJ2-7	TGTGCCAGCTCACCACTTGGTGAGCCCTACGAGCAGTACTTC	CASSPLGEPYEQYF
TRBV12-3/TRBV12-4	.	.	TRBJ2-5	TGTGCCAGCAGTGGGACGGAGGGAGGAACCCAGTACTTC	CASSGTEGGTQYF
TRBV5-1	TRBD2	.	TRBJ2-1	TGCGCCAGCAGCGTCGGACTAGCGGGGGGCAATGAGCAGTTCTTC	CASSVGLAGGNEQFF
TRBV7-2	TRBD1	.	TRBJ2-5	TGTGCCAGCAGCTTAGCTGGGACAGAGCAAGAGACCCAGTACTTC	CASSLAGTEQETQYF